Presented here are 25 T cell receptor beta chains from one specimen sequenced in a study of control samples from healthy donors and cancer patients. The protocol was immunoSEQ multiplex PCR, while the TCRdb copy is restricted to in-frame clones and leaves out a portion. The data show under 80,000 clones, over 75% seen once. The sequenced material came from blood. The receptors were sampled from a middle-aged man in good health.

The CDR3: CASSVGGFGTEAFF. The CDR3 DNA sequence: TGTGCCAGCAGCGTAGGAGGGTTCGGCACTGAAGCTTTCTTT. The chain links TRBV9 to TRBJ1-1; D gene ambiguous. The CDR3 runs 14 residues. CDR1 and CDR2 (germline): SGDLS, YYNGEE. V lost 0 bases and J 4 bases, leaving 10 bases between the germline ends.

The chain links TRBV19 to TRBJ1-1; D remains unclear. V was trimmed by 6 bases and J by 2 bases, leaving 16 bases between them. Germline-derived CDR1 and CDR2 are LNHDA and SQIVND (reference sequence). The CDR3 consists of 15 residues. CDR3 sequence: CASRKHPVVNTEAFF. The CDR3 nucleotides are TGTGCCAGTAGGAAACACCCCGTCGTTAACACTGAAGCTTTCTTT.

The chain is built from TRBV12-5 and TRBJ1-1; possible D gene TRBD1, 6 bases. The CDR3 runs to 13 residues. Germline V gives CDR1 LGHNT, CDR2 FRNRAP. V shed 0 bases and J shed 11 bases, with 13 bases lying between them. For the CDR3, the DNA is TGTGCTAGTGGTTTGGTTCGGGGGGCTGGTGCTTTCTTT. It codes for CASGLVRGAGAFF.

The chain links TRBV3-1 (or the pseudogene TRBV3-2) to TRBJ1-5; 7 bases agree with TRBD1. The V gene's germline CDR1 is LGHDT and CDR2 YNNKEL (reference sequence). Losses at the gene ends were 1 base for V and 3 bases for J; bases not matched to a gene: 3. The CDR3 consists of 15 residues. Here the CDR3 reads CASSQGGQPNQPQHF. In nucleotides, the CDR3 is TGTGCCAGCAGCCAAGGGGGACAGCCCAATCAGCCCCAGCATTTT.

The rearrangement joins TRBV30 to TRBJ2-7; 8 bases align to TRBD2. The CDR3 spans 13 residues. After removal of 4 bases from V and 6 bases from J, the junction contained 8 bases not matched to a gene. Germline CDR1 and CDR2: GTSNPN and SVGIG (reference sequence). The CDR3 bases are TGTGCCTGGACGTCCGGGGGGGGCGGCGAGCAGTACTTC. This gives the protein CAWTSGGGGEQYF.

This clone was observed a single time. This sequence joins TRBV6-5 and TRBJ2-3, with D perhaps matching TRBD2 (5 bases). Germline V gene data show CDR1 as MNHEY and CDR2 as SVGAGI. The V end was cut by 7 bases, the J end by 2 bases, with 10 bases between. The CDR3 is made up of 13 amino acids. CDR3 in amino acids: CASKRRPTDTQYF. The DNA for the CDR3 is TGTGCCAGCAAGCGGCGCCCCACAGATACGCAGTATTTT.

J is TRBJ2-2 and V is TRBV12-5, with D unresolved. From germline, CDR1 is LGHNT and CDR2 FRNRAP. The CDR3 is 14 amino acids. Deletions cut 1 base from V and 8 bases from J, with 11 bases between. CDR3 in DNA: TGTGCTAGTGGTTTGGAGACCCCCGGGGGGGAGCTGTTTTTT. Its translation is CASGLETPGGELFF.

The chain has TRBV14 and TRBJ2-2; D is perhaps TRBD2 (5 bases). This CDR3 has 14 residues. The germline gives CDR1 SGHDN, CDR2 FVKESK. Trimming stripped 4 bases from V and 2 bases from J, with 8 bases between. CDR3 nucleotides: TGTGCCAGCAGCCCCGGACTCAACACCGGGGAGCTGTTTTTT. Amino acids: CASSPGLNTGELFF. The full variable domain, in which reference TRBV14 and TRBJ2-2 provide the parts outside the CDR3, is EAGVTQFPSHSVIEKGQTVTLRCDPISGHDNLYWYRRVMGKEIKFLLHFVKESKQDESGMPNNRFLAERTGGTYSTLKVQPAELEDSGVYFCASSPGLNTGELFFGEGSRLTVL.

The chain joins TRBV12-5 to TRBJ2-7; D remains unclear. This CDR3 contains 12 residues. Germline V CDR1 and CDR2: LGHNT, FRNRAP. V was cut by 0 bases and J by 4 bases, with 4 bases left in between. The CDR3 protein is CASGLVVYEQYF. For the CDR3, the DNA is TGTGCTAGTGGTTTGGTAGTGTACGAGCAGTACTTC.

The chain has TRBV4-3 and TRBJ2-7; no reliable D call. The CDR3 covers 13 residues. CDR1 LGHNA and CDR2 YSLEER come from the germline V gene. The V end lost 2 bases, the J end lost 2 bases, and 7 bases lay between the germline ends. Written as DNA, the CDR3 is TGCGCCAGCAGCCAAAGCAGGACCTACGAGCAGTACTTC. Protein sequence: CASSQSRTYEQYF.

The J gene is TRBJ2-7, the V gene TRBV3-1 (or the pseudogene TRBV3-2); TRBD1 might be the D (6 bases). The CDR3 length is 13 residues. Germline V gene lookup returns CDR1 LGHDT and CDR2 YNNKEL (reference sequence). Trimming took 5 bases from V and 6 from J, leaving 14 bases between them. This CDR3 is CASSGGSSSEQYF. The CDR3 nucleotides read TGTGCCAGCAGCGGGGGCTCTTCTTCCGAGCAGTACTTC.

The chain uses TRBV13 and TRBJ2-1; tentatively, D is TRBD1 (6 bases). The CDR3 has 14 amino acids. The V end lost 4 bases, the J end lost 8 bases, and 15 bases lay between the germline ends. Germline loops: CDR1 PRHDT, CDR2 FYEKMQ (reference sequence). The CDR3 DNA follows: TGTGCCAGCAGCTCCGGGACATTTGGGGATGAGCAGTTCTTC. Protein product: CASSSGTFGDEQFF.

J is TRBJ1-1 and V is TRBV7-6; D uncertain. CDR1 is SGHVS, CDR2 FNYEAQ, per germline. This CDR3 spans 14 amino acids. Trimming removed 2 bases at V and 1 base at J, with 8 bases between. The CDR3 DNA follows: TGTGCCAGCAGCTTAAGACGGAGGAACACTGAAGCTTTCTTT. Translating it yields CASSLRRRNTEAFF. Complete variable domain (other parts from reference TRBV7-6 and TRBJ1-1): GAGVSQSPRYKVTKRGQDVALRCDPISGHVSLYWYRQALGQGPEFLTYFNYEAQQDKSGLPNDRFSAERPEGSISTLTIQRTEQRDSAMYRCASSLRRRNTEAFFGQGTRLTVV.

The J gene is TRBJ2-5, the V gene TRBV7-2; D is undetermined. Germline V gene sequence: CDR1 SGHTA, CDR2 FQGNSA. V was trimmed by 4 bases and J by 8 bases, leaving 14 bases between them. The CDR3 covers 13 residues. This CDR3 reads CASSSLGRSTQYF. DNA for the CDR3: TGTGCCAGCAGCTCCCTCGGTAGAAGTACCCAGTACTTC.

The CDR3 nucleotides are TGTGCCAGCAGCTTAGCAGGGGGGGATTCACCCCTCCACTTT. Translation: CASSLAGGDSPLHF. The V call is TRBV7-9, the J call TRBJ1-6; tentative D call: TRBD1 (6 bases). The CDR3 is 14 amino acids. V gave up 0 bases and J gave up 8 bases, with 8 bases separating them. Germline lookup yields CDR1 SEHNR and CDR2 FQNEAQ (reference sequence).

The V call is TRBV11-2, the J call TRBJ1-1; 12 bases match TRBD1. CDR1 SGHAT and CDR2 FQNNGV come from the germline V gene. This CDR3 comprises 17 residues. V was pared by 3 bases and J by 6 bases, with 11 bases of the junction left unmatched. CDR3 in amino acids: CASSFPVGGTGGPEAFF. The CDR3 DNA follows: TGTGCCAGCAGCTTCCCGGTGGGGGGGACAGGGGGCCCTGAAGCTTTCTTT.

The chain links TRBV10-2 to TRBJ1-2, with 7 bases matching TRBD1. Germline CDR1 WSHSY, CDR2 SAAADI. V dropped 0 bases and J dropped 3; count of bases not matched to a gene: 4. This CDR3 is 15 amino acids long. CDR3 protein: CASSESTGADYGYTF. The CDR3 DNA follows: TGCGCCAGCAGTGAGTCTACAGGGGCGGACTATGGCTACACCTTC.

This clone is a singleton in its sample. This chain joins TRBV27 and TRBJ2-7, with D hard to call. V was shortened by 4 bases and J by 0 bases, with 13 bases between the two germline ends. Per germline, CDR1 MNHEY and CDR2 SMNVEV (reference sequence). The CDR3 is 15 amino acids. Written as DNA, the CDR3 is TGTGCCAGCAGTTCGGAAGGTTTCCGCTCCTACGAGCAGTACTTC. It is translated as CASSSEGFRSYEQYF.

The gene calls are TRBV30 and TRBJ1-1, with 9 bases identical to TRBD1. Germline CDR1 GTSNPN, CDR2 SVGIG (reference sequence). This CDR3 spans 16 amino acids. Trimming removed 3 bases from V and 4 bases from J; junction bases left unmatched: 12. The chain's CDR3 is CAWSTGTGFVSTEAFF. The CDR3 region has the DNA TGTGCCTGGAGCACCGGGACAGGGTTTGTGAGCACTGAAGCTTTCTTT.

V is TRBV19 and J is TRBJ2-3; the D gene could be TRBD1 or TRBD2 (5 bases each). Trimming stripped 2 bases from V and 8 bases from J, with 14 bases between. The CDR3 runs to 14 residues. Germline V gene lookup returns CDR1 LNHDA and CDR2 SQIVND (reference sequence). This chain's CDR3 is CASSISQGAGTQYF. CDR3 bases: TGTGCCAGTAGTATATCTCAAGGGGCGGGTACGCAGTATTTT.

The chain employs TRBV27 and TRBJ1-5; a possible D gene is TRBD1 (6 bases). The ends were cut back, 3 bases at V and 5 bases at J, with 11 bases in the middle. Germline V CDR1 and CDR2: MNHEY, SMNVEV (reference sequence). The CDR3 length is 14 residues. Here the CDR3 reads CASSFAPGDQPQHF. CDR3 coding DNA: TGTGCCAGCAGTTTTGCTCCAGGGGATCAGCCCCAGCATTTT.

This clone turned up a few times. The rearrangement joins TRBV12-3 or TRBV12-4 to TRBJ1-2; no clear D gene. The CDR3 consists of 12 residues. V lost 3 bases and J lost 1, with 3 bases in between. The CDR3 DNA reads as TGTGCCAGCAGTTTGGGTAACTATGGCTACACCTTC. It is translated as CASSLGNYGYTF.

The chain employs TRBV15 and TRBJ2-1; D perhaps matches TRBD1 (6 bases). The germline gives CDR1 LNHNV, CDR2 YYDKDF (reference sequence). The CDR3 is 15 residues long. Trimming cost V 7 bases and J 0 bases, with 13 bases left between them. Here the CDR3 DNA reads TGTGCCACCACGGGGACATATCCCTCCTACAATGAGCAGTTCTTC. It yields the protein CATTGTYPSYNEQFF.

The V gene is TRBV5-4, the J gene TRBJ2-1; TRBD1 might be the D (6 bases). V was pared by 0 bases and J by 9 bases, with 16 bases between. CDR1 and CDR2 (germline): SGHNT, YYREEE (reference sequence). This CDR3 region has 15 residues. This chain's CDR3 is CASSLGLEGVGEQFF. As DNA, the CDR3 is TGTGCCAGCAGCTTGGGACTCGAGGGGGTGGGTGAGCAGTTCTTC.

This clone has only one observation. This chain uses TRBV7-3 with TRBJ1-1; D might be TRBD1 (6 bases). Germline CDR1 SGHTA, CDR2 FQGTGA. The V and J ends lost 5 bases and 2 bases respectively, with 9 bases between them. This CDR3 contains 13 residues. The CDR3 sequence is CASSPGTNTEAFF. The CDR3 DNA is TGTGCCAGCAGCCCCGGGACAAACACTGAAGCTTTCTTT.